A single sample is the source of the 12 T cell receptor beta chains below, sequenced in a study of shared clonotypes between healthy human individuals. Repertoires were generated with immunoSEQ multiplex PCR, while TCRdb's copy carries only in-frame clones and drops some. The table shows 850,000 to 1,200,000 clones, with roughly 75% occurring only once. Sequencing was done on a sample of memory CD4+ T cells sorted from blood. Subset meaning: CD45RA-negative fraction. These receptors were obtained from a man between 18 and 35 years old in good health.

The rearrangement uses TRBV6-5 and TRBJ1-1, with 7 bases lining up with TRBD1. CDR3 length: 15 residues. Germline values: CDR1 MNHEY, CDR2 SVGAGI. J gave up 2 bases and V 2 bases, and 5 bases lay outside the gene matches. The CDR3 here is CASSYRWTGNTEAFF. The CDR3 DNA reads TGTGCCAGCAGTTACCGCTGGACAGGAAACACTGAAGCTTTCTTT.

V gene TRBV9 combines with J gene TRBJ2-7; D is perhaps TRBD1 or TRBD2 (5 bases each). Germline CDR1 reads SGDLS; CDR2 reads YYNGEE. Trimming stripped 4 bases from V and 0 bases from J, with 14 bases between. The CDR3 runs to 15 residues. This chain's CDR3 is CASSPEGQISYEQYF. CDR3 DNA: TGTGCCAGCAGCCCCGAGGGGCAGATCTCCTACGAGCAGTACTTC.

The genes are TRBV7-9 and TRBJ1-3; maybe TRBD1 (5 bases). Trimming stripped 5 bases from V and 1 base from J, with 12 bases between. Germline CDR1 is SEHNR and CDR2 is FQNEAQ (reference sequence). The CDR3 is 15 residues long. The CDR3 DNA reads as TGTGCCAGCAGCGAAGCGGGGGTTTCTGGAAACACCATATATTTT. This codes for CASSEAGVSGNTIYF. Full variable domain (remainder filled in from reference TRBV7-9 and TRBJ1-3): DTGVSQNPRHKITKRGQNVTFRCDPISEHNRLYWYRQTLGQGPEFLTYFQNEAQLEKSRLLSDRFSAERPKGSFSTLEIQRTEQGDSAMYLCASSEAGVSGNTIYFGEGSWLTVV.

The chain carries TRBV5-7 and TRBJ2-6; the D is unclear. TRBV5-7 is labeled an ORF, and its function is uncertain. Deletions cut 7 bases from V and 5 bases from J, with 19 bases between. This CDR3 is built from 16 residues. CDR3: CASLLSVQSRANVLTF. The CDR3 bases are TGTGCCAGCCTTTTAAGCGTACAAAGTCGGGCCAACGTCCTGACTTTC.

The gene calls are TRBV30 and TRBJ1-6, with D unclear. Germline assignment: CDR1 GTSNPN and CDR2 SVGIG (reference sequence). Trimming took off 0 bases at V and 13 bases at J, with 13 bases between the two ends. This CDR3 has 13 residues. CDR3 protein: CAWSVGDFVPLHF. The CDR3 region has the DNA TGTGCCTGGAGTGTAGGTGATTTCGTCCCCCTCCACTTT.

V usage is TRBV5-4 and J usage is TRBJ2-7; TRBD1 might be the D (7 bases). The CDR3 spans 17 residues. Between the trimmed V and J ends, which lost 4 bases and 2 bases, there was a span of 22 bases. Germline V gene lookup returns CDR1 SGHNT and CDR2 YYREEE (reference sequence). CDR3 in DNA: TGTGCCAGCAGCCCCGGGGGACCCCAGGGGGTCGCCTACGAGCAGTACTTC. Protein product: CASSPGGPQGVAYEQYF. Variable domain in full (rest from reference TRBV5-4 and TRBJ2-7): ETGVTQSPTHLIKTRGQQVTLRCSSQSGHNTVSWYQQALGQGPQFIFQYYREEENGRGNFPPRFSGLQFPNYSSELNVNALELDDSALYLCASSPGGPQGVAYEQYFGPGTRLTVT.

This clone was found once. V and J are TRBV30 and TRBJ2-5, with unresolved D. Per the germline V gene, CDR1 is GTSNPN and CDR2 is SVGIG (reference sequence). V gave up 1 base and J gave up 3 bases, with 3 bases separating them. The CDR3 has 11 amino acids. CDR3 in amino acids: CAWSGKETQYF. The CDR3 DNA follows: TGTGCCTGGAGTGGAAAAGAGACCCAGTACTTC. Supplemented by reference TRBV30 and TRBJ2-5, the full variable domain reads SQTIHQWPATLVQPVGSPLSLECTVEGTSNPNLYWYRQAAGRGLQLLFYSVGIGQISSEVPQNLSASRPQDRQFILSSKKLLLSDSGFYLCAWSGKETQYFGPGTRLLVL.

The chain recombines TRBV6-1 with TRBJ2-7; TRBD1 is a possible D gene (7 bases). Germline CDR1 MNHNS, CDR2 SASEGT. The CDR3 is 15 residues long. V shed 3 bases and J shed 4 bases, with 16 bases lying between them. CDR3 in amino acids: CASSEAGTVLYEQYF. CDR3 in DNA: TGTGCCAGCAGTGAGGCGGGGACAGTTTTATACGAGCAGTACTTC.

The CDR3 region has the DNA TGTGCCAGCACCCTGGCCGGGGGGGACTATGGCTACACCTTC. Translated: CASTLAGGDYGYTF. This chain joins TRBV5-5 and TRBJ1-2, with TRBD1 as a possible D gene (5 bases). Deletions cut 6 bases from V and 3 bases from J, with 15 bases between. CDR1 and CDR2 from the germline V gene are SGHKS and YYEKEE (reference sequence). The CDR3 is made up of 14 amino acids.

The chain joins TRBV30 to TRBJ1-2; perhaps TRBD1 as D (5 bases). The CDR3 consists of 14 residues. The V end lost 2 bases, the J end lost 7 bases, and 17 bases lay between the germline ends. Germline values: CDR1 GTSNPN, CDR2 SVGIG (reference sequence). CDR3 region: CAWSSRLGEGGYTF. The CDR3 nucleotides read TGTGCCTGGAGTAGCCGGCTGGGGGAGGGTGGCTACACCTTC.

The CDR3 spells CASSLAGQGASRRTEAFF. The CDR3 nucleotides read TGTGCCAGCAGTTTAGCTGGACAGGGGGCATCAAGGAGGACTGAAGCTTTCTTT. This chain links TRBV28 with TRBJ1-1; 11 bases fit TRBD1. The CDR3 is made up of 18 amino acids. CDR1 and CDR2 from the germline V gene are MDHEN and SYDVKM. J was trimmed by 5 bases and V by 2 bases; bases with no gene match: 13.

The gene calls are TRBV4-1 and TRBJ2-1; TRBD1 matches at 8 bases. V lost 6 bases, J lost 4 bases, and 8 bases stayed unmatched. There are 15 residues in the CDR3. Germline CDR1 is MGHRA and CDR2 is YSYEKL. CDR3 sequence reads: CASRRPGGNYNEQFF. CDR3 sequence (DNA): TGCGCCAGCAGACGGCCAGGGGGCAATTACAATGAGCAGTTCTTC.